These 3 T cell receptor beta chains share one sample of origin, sequenced in a study of glioma-infiltrating T cells. Amplification of TCR alpha and beta CDR3 regions from RNA used iRepertoire nested multiplex PCR. TCRdb passed the multiplex PCR reads through MiXCR, listing each CDR3 protein once. The sample yields tens of thousands of distinct CDR3 sequences, approximately 39% seen once. Sequenced: glioma tissue, nonneoplastic brain tissue, or PBMCs (not recorded which). These receptors were obtained from a human donor with low-grade glioma or glioblastoma, undergoing nonglioma brain surgery, or in good health (not recorded which).

In this sample, this clonotype turned up many times. This chain's CDR3 is CASSLGGLAGANEQFF. The CDR3 coding sequence is TGTGCCAGCAGCTTGGGTGGGCTAGCGGGGGCCAATGAGCAGTTCTTC. This sequence joins TRBV5-4 and TRBJ2-1; 10 bases match TRBD2. Trimming cost V 0 bases and J 6 bases; bases outside gene matches: 6. The CDR3 length is 16 residues. Germline V gene sequence: CDR1 SGHNT, CDR2 YYREEE (reference sequence). Using reference TRBV5-4 and TRBJ2-1 for the parts outside the CDR3, the full variable domain is ETGVTQSPTHLIKTRGQQVTLRCSSQSGHNTVSWYQQALGQGPQFIFQYYREEENGRGNFPPRFSGLQFPNYSSELNVNALELDDSALYLCASSLGGLAGANEQFFGPGTRLTVL.

The chain carries TRBV4-2 and TRBJ2-5; 10 positions agree with TRBD2. J gave up 4 bases and V 2 bases, and 1 base lay outside the gene matches. Per the germline V gene, CDR1 is LGHNA and CDR2 is YNFKEQ. The CDR3 consists of 14 residues. As DNA, the CDR3 is TGTGCCAGCAGCCAACCTAGCGGGGGAGAGACCCAGTACTTC. It encodes CASSQPSGGETQYF.

As to this clonotype: A much larger clone is a single base away; this may be a read error. The CDR3 does not end in the conserved phenylalanine or tryptophan, so this is likely a read error. The gene calls are TRBV16 and TRBJ1-2, with D perhaps TRBD1 (6 bases). Trimming removed 0 bases from V and 4 bases from J, with 12 bases in between. Germline V gene data show CDR1 as KGHSY and CDR2 as FQNENV. The length of the CDR3 is 15 residues. CDR3 residues: CASSQSWGALYGYTS. DNA for the CDR3: TGTGCCAGCAGCCAATCCTGGGGGGCACTCTATGGCTACACCTCC.